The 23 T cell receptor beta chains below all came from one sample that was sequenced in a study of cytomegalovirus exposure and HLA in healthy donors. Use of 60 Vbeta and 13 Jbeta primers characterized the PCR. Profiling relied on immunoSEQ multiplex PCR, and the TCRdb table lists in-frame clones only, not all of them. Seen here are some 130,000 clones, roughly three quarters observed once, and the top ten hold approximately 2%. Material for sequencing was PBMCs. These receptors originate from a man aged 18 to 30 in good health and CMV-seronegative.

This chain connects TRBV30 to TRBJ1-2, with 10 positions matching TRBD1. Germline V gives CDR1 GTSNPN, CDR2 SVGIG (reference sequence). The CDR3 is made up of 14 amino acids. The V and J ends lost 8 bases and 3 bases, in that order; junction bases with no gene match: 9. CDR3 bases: TGTGCCCTACGGGACAGGGGATATCACTATGGCTACACCTTC. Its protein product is CALRDRGYHYGYTF.

This CDR3 reads CASSSGIYQPQHF. The CDR3 DNA follows: TGTGCCAGCAGCTCAGGGATTTATCAGCCCCAGCATTTT. The rearrangement joins TRBV11-2 to TRBJ1-5; perhaps TRBD1 as D (5 bases). Germline V lookup: CDR1 SGHAT, CDR2 FQNNGV. This CDR3 is 13 amino acids long. Trimming shortened V by 4 bases and J by 5 bases, and 9 bases separated the two germline ends.

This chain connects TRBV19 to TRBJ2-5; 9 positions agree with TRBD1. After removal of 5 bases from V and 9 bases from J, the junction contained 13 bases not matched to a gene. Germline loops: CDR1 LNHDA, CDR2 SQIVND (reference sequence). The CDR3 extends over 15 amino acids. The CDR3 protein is CASSAPGQGKAAQYF. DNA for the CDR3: TGTGCCAGTAGTGCTCCGGGACAGGGCAAAGCGGCCCAGTACTTC.

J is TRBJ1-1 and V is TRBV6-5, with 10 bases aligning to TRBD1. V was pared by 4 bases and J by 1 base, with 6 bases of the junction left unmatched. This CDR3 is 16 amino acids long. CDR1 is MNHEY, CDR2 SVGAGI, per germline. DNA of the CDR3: TGTGCCAGCAGTTTCGTGGGACAGGGGACGAACACTGAAGCTTTCTTT. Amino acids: CASSFVGQGTNTEAFF.

The CDR3 is CASSDPPGQGGGYTF. CDR3 DNA sequence: TGCGCCAGCAGCGATCCCCCGGGACAGGGCGGAGGCTACACCTTC. The rearrangement joins TRBV10-1 to TRBJ1-2; 9 bases fit TRBD1. Trimming took 6 bases from V and 8 from J; bases not matched to a gene: 13. CDR3 size: 15 residues. Germline CDR1 and CDR2: WNHNN and SYGVQD (reference sequence).

CDR3 region: CASSYMGLSGELFF. In DNA, the CDR3 is TGTGCCAGCAGCTATATGGGACTATCCGGGGAGCTGTTTTTT. The chain carries TRBV7-2 and TRBJ2-2; 7 positions agree with TRBD2. The CDR3 length is 14 residues. The V gene end was trimmed by 4 bases and the J gene end by 6 bases; junction bases not matched to a gene: 5. In germline, CDR1 is SGHTA, CDR2 FQGNSA.

As DNA, the CDR3 is TGTGCCAGCAGGCTAGCGGGAGGCAATGAGCAGTTCTTC. As protein: CASRLAGGNEQFF. This chain uses TRBV6-6 with TRBJ2-1, with 11 bases matching TRBD2. This CDR3 comprises 13 residues. Germline V gene data show CDR1 as MNHNY and CDR2 as SVGAGI (reference sequence). Trimming cost V 6 bases and J 6 bases; bases outside gene matches: 1.

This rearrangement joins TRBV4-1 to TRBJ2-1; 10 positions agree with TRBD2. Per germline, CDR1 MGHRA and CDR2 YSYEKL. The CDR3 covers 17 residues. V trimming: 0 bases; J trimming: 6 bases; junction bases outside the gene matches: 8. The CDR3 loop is CASSQDPQSGRANEQFF. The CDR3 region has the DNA TGCGCCAGCAGCCAAGATCCGCAGAGCGGGAGGGCCAATGAGCAGTTCTTC.

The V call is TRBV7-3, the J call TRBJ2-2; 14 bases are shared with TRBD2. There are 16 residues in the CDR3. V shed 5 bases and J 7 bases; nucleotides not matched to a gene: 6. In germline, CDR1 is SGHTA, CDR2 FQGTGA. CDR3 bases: TGTGCCAGCAGCCCGGGACTAGCGGGAGCGGTCGGGGAGCTGTTTTTT. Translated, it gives CASSPGLAGAVGELFF.

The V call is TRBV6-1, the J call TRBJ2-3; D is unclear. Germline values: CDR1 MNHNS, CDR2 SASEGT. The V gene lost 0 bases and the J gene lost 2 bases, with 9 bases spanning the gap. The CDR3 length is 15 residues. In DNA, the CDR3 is TGTGCCAGCAGTGAAGCGCGGTGGTTCACAGATACGCAGTATTTT. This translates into CASSEARWFTDTQYF.

The CDR3 coding sequence is TGTGCCAGCAGCTCCGGGGACAGCAACACTGAAGCTTTCTTT. It encodes CASSSGDSNTEAFF. The chain couples TRBV11-3 to TRBJ1-1, with TRBD1 identical over 7 bases. CDR3 length equals 14 residues. The V gene's germline CDR1 is SGHNT and CDR2 YENEEA. The V segment lost 4 bases and the J segment 2 bases; nucleotides outside the gene matches: 4.

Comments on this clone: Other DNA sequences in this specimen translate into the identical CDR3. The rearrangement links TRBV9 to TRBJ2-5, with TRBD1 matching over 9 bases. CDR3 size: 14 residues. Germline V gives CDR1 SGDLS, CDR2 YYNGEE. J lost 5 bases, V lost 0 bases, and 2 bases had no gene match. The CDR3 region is CASSVEGQGETQYF. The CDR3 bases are TGTGCCAGCAGCGTAGAGGGACAGGGCGAGACCCAGTACTTC. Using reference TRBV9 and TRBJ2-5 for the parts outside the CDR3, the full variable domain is DSGVTQTPKHLITATGQRVTLRCSPRSGDLSVYWYQQSLDQGLQFLIQYYNGEERAKGNILERFSAQQFPDLHSELNLSSLELGDSALYFCASSVEGQGETQYFGPGTRLLVL.

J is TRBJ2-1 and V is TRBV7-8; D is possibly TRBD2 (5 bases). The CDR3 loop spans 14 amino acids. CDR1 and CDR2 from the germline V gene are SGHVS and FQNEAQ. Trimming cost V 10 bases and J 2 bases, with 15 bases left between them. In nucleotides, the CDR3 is TGTGCCACCTCGAGGGTAGGAACCTACAATGAGCAGTTCTTC. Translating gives CATSRVGTYNEQFF.

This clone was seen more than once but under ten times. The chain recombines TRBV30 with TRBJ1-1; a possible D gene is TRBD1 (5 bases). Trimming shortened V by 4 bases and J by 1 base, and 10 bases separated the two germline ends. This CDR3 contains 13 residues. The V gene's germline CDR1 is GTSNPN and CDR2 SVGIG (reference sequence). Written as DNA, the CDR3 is TGTGCCTGGAAGGCAGGGTCGAACACTGAAGCTTTCTTT. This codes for CAWKAGSNTEAFF.

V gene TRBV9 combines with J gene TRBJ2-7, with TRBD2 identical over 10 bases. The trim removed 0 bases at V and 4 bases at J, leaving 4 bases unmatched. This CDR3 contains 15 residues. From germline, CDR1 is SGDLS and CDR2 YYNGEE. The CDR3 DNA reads TGTGCCAGCAGCGTAGGAGCGGGAGGGAGGTACGAGCAGTACTTC. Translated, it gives CASSVGAGGRYEQYF.

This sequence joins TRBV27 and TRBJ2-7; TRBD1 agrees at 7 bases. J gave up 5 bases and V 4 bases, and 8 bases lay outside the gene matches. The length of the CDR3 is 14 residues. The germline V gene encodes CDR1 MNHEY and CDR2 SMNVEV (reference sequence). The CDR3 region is CASSSGTALDEQYF. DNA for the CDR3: TGTGCCAGCAGTTCCGGGACAGCCCTGGACGAGCAGTACTTC.

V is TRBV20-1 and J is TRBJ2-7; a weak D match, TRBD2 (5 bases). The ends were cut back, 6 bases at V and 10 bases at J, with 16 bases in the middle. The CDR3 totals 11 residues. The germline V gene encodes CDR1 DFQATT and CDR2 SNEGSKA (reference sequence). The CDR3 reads CSARTGSHQYF. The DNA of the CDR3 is TGCAGTGCCCGGACTGGATCCCATCAGTACTTC.

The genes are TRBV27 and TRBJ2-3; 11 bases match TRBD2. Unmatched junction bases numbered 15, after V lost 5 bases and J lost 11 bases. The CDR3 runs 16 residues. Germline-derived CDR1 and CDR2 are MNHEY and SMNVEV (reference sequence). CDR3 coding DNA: TGTGCCAGCAGTCTCTCCCCGGGACTAGCGGAGGGCGAGCAGTATTTT. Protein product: CASSLSPGLAEGEQYF.

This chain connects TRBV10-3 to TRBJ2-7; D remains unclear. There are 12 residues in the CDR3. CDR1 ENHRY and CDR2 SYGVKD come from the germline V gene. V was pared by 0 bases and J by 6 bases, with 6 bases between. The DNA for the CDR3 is TGTGCCATCAGTGAGTCGCAGGCCGAGCAGTACGTC. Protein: CAISESQAEQYV.

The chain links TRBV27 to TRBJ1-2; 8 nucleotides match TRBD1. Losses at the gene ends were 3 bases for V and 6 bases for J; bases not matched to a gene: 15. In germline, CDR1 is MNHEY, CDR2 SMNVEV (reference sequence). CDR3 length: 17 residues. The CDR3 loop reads CASSFLPGTGPLDGYTF. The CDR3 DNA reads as TGTGCCAGCAGTTTCCTACCCGGGACAGGTCCGCTTGATGGCTACACCTTC.

The CDR3 DNA follows: TGTGCCAGCTCAAAAGCCCCCGGGACTAGCGGAACCTACGAGCAGTACTTC. Protein sequence: CASSKAPGTSGTYEQYF. J is TRBJ2-7 and V is TRBV18; TRBD2 aligns across 11 bases. This CDR3 is built from 17 residues. V shed 5 bases and J 2 bases; nucleotides not matched to a gene: 11. Germline assignment: CDR1 KGHSH and CDR2 LQKENI.

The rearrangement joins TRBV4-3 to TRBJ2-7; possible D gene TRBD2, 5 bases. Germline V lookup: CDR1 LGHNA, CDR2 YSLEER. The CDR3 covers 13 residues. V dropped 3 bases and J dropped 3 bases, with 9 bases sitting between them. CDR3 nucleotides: TGCGCCAGCAGCCAGGGCCGGGACTACGAGCAGTACTTC. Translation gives CASSQGRDYEQYF.

The CDR3 DNA sequence: TGTGCCAGCTCACAGGGGAATCAGCCCCAGCATTTT. It yields the protein CASSQGNQPQHF. J is TRBJ1-5 and V is TRBV18; possibly TRBD1 for D (5 bases). Trimming removed 4 bases from V and 4 bases from J, with 5 bases in between. In germline, CDR1 is KGHSH, CDR2 LQKENI. The CDR3 sequence is 12 residues long.